This T cell receptor beta chain was recorded in a study of beta chain features in type 1 diabetes. Study details: Over all samples combined, fewer than 130,000,000 sorted cells were examined.

The germline gives CDR1 LNHDA, CDR2 SQIVND (reference sequence). The ends lost 4 bases at V and 3 bases at J; junction bases unmatched: 6. The CDR3 extends over 14 amino acids. Study findings and constraints: TCRB CDR3s from Type 1 diabetes patients were moderately but significantly shorter in all four CD4+ subsets.

As every portion of the isolated RNA was reverse transcribed, the sequencing read expressed TCRB transcripts. Assay: immunoSEQ multiplex PCR; the TCRdb copy retains only in-frame clones and omits some. The data contain about 650,000 clones, roughly 12% of them singletons. The collection from each donor was one heparinised blood draw averaging roughly 100 mL. This clone was detected only a few times. The antigen is not known. The J gene is TRBJ2-7, the V gene TRBV19; 7 positions match TRBD1. This TCR was recovered from a man aged 25-45 years with type 1 diabetes. The sequencing sample was made of naive CD4+ T cells from blood. CDR3 amino acids: CASSSLGTVYEQYF. The CDR3 DNA follows: TGTGCCAGTAGTAGTTTGGGGACAGTCTACGAGCAGTACTTC.